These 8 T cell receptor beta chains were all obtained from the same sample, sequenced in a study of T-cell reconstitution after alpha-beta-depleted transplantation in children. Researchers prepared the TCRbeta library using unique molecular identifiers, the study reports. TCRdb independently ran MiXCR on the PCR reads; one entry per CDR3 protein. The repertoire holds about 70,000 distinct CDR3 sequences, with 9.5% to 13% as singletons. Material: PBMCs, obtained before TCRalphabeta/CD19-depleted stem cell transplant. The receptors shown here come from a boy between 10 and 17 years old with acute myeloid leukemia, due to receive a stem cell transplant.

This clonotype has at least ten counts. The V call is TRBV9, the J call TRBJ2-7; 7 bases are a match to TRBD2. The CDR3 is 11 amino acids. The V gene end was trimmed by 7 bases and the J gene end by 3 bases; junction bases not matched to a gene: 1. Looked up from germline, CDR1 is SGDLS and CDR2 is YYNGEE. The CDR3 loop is CASGGDYEQYF. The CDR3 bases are TGTGCCAGCGGGGGGGACTACGAGCAGTACTTC.

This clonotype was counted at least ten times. CDR3 nucleotide sequence: TGCAGTGCTAGCGACAAAAAAGAGACCCAGTACTTC. As protein: CSASDKKETQYF. The genes are TRBV20-1 and TRBJ2-5; D gene unclear. V was cut by 3 bases and J by 3 bases, with 8 bases left in between. The CDR3 contains 12 residues. CDR1 and CDR2 (germline): DFQATT, SNEGSKA (reference sequence).

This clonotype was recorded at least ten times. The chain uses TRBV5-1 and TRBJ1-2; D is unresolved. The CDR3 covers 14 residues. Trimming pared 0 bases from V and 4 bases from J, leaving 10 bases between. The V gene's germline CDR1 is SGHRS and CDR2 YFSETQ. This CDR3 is CASSLAAPSYGYTF. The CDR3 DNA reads TGCGCCAGCAGCTTGGCGGCGCCGTCCTATGGCTACACCTTC.

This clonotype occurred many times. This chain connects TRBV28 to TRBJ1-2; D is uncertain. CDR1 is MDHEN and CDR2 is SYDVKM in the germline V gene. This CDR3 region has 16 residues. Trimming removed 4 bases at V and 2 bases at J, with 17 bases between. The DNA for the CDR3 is TGTGCCAGCAGTTCCCAGGCAGCTCGGTGGAACTATGGCTACACCTTC. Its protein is CASSSQAARWNYGYTF.

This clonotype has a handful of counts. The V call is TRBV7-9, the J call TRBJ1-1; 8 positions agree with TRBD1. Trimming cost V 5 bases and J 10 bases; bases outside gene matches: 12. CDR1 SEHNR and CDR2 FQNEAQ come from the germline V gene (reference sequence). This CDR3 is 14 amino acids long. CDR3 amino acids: CASSTRSGGGGAFF. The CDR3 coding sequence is TGTGCCAGCAGCACCCGATCAGGGGGCGGAGGAGCTTTCTTT.

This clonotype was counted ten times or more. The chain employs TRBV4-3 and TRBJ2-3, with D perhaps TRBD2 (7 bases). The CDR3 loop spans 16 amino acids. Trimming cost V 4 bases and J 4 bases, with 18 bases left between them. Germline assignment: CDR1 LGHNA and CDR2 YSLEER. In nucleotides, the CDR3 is TGCGCCAGCAGCCCCTCCTGGGGGGGGCCGTCAGATACGCAGTATTTT. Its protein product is CASSPSWGGPSDTQYF.

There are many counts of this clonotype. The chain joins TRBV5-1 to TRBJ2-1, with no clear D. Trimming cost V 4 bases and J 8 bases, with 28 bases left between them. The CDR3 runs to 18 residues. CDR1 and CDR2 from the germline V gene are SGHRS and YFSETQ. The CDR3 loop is CASSPRRIGTPTRDEQFF. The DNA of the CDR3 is TGCGCCAGCAGCCCGCGGAGAATTGGAACCCCCACACGGGATGAGCAGTTCTTC.

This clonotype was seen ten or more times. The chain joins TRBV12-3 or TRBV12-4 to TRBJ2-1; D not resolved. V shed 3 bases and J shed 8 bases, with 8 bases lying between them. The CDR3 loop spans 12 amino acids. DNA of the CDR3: TGTGCCAGCAGTTTCGTCAGCGATGAGCAGTTCTTC. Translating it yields CASSFVSDEQFF.